This TCR beta chain originates from a study of beta chain features in type 1 diabetes. The overall study: Similarity in age, gender and cell yields was seen between patients and healthy donors. Regarding the study as a whole: Shorter TCRB CDR3s, moderately but significantly so, were found in Type 1 diabetes patients in all four CD4+ subsets.

Donors underwent one heparinised blood draw, about 120 mL on average. The authors sorted CD4+ naive, central memory, regulatory and stem cell-like memory cells via CD45RO/CCR7/CD25/CD127/CD95/CD27. Comment on this clone: Its antigen is not identified.

Every isolated RNA sample was fully reverse transcribed, so sequencing captured expressed TCRB transcripts. Produced via immunoSEQ multiplex PCR; TCRdb's table is partial and in-frame only. The sample includes about 53,000 clones, 60% to 70% of them seen just once. This TCR came from a woman under 40 with type 1 diabetes. The specimen was stem cell memory CD4+ T cells from blood.

The CDR3 loop is CASSEPSGKGSSYEQYF. The CDR3 DNA reads as TGTGCCAGCAGTGAACCTAGCGGGAAAGGGAGCTCCTACGAGCAGTACTTC. The J gene is TRBJ2-7, the V gene TRBV2; 9 bases agree with TRBD2. The V gene's germline CDR1 is SNHLY and CDR2 FYNNEI. The ends lost 2 bases at V and 0 bases at J; junction bases unmatched: 8. There are 17 residues in the CDR3.